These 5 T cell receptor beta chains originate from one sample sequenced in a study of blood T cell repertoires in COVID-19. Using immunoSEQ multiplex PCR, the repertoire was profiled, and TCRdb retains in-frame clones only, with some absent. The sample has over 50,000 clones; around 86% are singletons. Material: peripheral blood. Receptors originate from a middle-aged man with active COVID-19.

CDR3 bases: TGTGCCAGCAGCGTAGAAGAGGGGGCGGGCACTGAAGCTTTCTTT. Its protein is CASSVEEGAGTEAFF. V and J are TRBV9 and TRBJ1-1; 7 nucleotides match TRBD1. In germline, CDR1 is SGDLS, CDR2 YYNGEE. V lost 0 bases to trimming and J lost 4 bases; unmatched junction nucleotides: 6. The CDR3 has 15 residues.

As DNA, the CDR3 is TGTGCCAGCAGTGATCAAAGCGGGAGGGCCTACAATGAGCAGTTCTTC. Protein sequence: CASSDQSGRAYNEQFF. The gene calls are TRBV25-1 and TRBJ2-1; 10 bases fit TRBD2. The CDR3 has 16 amino acids. V shed 3 bases and J 2 bases; nucleotides not matched to a gene: 4. CDR1 and CDR2 (germline): MGHDK, SYGVNS.

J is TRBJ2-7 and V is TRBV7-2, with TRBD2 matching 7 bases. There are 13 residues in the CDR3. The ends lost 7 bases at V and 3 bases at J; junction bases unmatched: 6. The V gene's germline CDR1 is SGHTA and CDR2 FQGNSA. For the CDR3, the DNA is TGTGCCAGCACACGGGACTACCGCTACGAGCAGTACTTC. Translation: CASTRDYRYEQYF.

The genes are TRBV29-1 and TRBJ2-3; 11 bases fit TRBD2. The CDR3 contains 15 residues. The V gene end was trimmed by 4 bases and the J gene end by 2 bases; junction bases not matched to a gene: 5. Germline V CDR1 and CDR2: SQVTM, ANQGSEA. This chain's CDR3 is CSVVLAGGPTDTQYF. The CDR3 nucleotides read TGCAGCGTTGTGCTAGCGGGGGGACCCACAGATACGCAGTATTTT.

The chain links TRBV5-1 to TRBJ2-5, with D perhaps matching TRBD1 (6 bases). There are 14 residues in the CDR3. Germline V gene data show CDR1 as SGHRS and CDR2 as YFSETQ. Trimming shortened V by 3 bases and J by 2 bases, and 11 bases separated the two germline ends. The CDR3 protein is CASSSGQPQETQYF. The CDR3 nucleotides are TGCGCCAGCAGCTCCGGACAGCCTCAAGAGACCCAGTACTTC.